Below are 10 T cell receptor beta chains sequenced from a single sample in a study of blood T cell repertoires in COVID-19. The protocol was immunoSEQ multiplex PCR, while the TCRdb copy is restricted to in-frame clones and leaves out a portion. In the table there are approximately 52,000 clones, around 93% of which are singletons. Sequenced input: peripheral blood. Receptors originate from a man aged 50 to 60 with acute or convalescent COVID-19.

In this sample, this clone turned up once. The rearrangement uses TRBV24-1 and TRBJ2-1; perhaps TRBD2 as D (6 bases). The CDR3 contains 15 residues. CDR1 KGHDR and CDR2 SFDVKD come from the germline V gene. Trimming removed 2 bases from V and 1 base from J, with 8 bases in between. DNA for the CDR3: TGTGCCACCAGTGATTGGGGGGAGTCCTACAATGAGCAGTTCTTC. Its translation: CATSDWGESYNEQFF.

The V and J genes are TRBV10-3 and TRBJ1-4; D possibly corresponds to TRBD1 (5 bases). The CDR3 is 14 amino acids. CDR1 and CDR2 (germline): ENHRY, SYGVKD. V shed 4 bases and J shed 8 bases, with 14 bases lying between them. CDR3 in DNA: TGTGCCATCAGTGTGGGGGGATTAAACGAAAAACTGTTTTTT. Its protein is CAISVGGLNEKLFF.

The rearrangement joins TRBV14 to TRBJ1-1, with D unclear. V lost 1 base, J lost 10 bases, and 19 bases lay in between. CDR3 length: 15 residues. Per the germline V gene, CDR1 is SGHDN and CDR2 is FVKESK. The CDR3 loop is CASSQAFAGSGRAFF. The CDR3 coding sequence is TGTGCCAGCAGCCAAGCCTTCGCGGGGTCGGGAAGAGCTTTCTTT.

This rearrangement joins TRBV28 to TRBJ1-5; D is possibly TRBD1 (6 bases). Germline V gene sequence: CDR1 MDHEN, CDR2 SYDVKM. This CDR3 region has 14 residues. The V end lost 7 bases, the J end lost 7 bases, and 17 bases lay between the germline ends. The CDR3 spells CASTYQAGVQPQHF. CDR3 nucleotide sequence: TGTGCCAGCACATATCAAGCAGGGGTACAGCCCCAGCATTTT.

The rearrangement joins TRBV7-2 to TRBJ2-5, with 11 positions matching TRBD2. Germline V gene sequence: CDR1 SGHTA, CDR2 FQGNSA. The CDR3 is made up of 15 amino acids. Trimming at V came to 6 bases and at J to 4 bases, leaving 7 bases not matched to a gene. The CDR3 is CASSGSGGATETQYF. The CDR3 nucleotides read TGTGCCAGCAGTGGTAGCGGGGGGGCTACAGAGACCCAGTACTTC.

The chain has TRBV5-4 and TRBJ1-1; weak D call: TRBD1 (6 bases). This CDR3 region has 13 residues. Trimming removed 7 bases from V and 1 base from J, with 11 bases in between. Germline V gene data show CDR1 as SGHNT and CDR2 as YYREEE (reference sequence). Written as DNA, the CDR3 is TGTGCCAGCGCAGGACAGCCGAACACTGAAGCTTTCTTT. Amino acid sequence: CASAGQPNTEAFF.

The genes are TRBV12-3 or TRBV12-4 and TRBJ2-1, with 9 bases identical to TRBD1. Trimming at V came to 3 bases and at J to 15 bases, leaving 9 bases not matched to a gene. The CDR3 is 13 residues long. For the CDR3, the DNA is TGTGCCAGCAGTTTGAACAGGGGGCGTTATCGGTTCTTC. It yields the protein CASSLNRGRYRFF.

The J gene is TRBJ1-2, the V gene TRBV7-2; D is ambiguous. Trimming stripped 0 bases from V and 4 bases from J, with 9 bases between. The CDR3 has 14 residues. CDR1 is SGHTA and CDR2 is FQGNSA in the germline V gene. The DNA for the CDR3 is TGTGCCAGCAGCTTAGCGGGCAGTCCCTATGGCTACACCTTC. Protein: CASSLAGSPYGYTF. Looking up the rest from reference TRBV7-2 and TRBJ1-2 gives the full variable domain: GAGVSQSPSNKVTEKGKDVELRCDPISGHTALYWYRQSLGQGLEFLIYFQGNSAPDKSGLPSDRFSAERTGGSVSTLTIQRTQQEDSAVYLCASSLAGSPYGYTFGSGTRLTVV.

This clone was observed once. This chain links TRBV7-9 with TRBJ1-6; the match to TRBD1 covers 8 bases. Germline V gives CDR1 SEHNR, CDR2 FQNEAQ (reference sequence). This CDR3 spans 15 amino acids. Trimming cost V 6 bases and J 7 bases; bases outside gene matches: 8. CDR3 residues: CASRPQGARNSPLHF. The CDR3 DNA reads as TGTGCCAGCAGGCCTCAGGGGGCAAGGAATTCACCCCTCCACTTT. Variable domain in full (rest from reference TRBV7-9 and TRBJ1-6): DTGVSQNPRHKITKRGQNVTFRCDPISEHNRLYWYRQTLGQGPEFLTYFQNEAQLEKSRLLSDRFSAERPKGSFSTLEIQRTEQGDSAMYLCASRPQGARNSPLHFGNGTRLTVT.

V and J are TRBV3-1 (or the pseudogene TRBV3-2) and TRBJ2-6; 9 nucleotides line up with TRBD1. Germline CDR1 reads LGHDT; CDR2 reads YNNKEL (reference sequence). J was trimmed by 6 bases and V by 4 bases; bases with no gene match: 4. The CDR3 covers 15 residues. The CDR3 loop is CASSLGTGQANVLTF. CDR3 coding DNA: TGTGCCAGCAGCCTAGGGACAGGGCAGGCCAACGTCCTGACTTTC.